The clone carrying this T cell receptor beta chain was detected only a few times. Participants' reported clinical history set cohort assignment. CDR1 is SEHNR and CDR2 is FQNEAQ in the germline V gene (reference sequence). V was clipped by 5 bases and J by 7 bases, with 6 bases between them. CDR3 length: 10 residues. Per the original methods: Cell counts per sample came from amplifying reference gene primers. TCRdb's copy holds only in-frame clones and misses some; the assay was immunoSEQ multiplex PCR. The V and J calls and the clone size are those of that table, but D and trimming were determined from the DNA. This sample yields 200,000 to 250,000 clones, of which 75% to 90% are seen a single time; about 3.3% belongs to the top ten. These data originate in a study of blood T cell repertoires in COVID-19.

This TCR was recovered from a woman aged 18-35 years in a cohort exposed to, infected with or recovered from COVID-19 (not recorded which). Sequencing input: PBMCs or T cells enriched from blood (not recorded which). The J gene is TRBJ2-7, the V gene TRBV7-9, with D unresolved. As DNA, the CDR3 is TGTGCCAGCAGCCACGAGGAGCAGTACTTC. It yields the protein CASSHEEQYF. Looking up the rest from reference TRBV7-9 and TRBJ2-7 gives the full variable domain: DTGVSQNPRHKITKRGQNVTFRCDPISEHNRLYWYRQTLGQGPEFLTYFQNEAQLEKSRLLSDRFSAERPKGSFSTLEIQRTEQGDSAMYLCASSHEEQYFGPGTRLTVT.